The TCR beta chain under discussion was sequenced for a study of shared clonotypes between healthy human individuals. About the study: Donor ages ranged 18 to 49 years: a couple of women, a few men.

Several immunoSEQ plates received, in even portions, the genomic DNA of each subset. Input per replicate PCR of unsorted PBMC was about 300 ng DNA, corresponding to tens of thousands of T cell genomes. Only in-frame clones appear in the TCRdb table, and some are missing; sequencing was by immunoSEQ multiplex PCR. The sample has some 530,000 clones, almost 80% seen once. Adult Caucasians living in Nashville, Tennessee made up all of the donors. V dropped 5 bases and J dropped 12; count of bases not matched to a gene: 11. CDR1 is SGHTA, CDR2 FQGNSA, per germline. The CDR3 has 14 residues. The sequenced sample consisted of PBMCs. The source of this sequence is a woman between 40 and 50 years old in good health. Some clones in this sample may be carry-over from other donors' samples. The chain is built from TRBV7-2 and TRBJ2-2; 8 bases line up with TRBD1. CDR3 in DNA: TGTGCCAGCAGCCTTGAGACAGGGGCCAGGAAGCTGTTTTTT. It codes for CASSLETGARKLFF.